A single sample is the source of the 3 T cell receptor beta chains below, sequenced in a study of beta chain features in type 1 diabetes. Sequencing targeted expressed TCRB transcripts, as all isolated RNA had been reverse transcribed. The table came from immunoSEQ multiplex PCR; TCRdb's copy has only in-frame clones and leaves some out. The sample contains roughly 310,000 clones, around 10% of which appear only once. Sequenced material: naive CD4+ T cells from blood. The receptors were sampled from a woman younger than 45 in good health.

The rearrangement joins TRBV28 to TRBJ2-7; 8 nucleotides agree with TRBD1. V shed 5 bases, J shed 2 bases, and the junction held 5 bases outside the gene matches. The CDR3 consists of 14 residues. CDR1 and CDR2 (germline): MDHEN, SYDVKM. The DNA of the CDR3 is TGTGCCAGCAGTCCCTACAGGGGGACCTACGAGCAGTACTTC. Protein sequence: CASSPYRGTYEQYF.

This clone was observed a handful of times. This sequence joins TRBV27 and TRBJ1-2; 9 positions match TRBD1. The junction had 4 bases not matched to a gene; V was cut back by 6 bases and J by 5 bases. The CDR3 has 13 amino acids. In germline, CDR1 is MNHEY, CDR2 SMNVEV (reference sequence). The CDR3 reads CASSLTGGYGYTF. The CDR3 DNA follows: TGTGCCAGCAGCCTGACAGGGGGATATGGCTACACCTTC.

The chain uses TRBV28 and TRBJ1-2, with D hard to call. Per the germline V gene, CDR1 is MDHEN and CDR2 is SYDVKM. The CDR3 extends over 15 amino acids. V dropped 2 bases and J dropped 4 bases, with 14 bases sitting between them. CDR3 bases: TGTGCCAGCAGTTTAGCCCCCGACGGAGCCTATGGCTACACCTTC. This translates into CASSLAPDGAYGYTF.